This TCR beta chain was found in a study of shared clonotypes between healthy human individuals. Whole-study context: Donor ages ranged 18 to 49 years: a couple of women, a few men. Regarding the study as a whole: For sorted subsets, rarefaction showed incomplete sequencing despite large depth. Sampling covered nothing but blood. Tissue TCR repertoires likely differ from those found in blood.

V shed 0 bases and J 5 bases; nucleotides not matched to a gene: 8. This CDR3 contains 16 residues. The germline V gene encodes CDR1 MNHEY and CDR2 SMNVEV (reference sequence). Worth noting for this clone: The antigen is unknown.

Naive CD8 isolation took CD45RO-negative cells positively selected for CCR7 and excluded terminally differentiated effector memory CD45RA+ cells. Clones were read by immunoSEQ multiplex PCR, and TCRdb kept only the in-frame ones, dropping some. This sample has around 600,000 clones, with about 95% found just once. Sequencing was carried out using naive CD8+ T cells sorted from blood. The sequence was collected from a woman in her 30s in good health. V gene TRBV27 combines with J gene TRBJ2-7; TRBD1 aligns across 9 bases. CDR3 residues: CASSLSRGTGFHEQYF. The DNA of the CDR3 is TGTGCCAGCAGTTTATCGCGCGGGACAGGGTTCCACGAGCAGTACTTC.